Below, 25 T cell receptor beta chains from the same sample are listed, as sequenced in a study of blood T cell repertoires in COVID-19. Some clones are missing from TCRdb's copy, which holds only in-frame ones; the method was immunoSEQ multiplex PCR. The sample carries about 77,000 clones, approximately 80% recorded once. The sample was peripheral blood. The receptor set was obtained from a woman in her seventies with acute or convalescent COVID-19.

The chain recombines TRBV6-5 with TRBJ2-7, with TRBD1 identical over 7 bases. The CDR3 loop spans 16 amino acids. V trimming: 4 bases; J trimming: 3 bases; junction bases outside the gene matches: 12. Per the germline V gene, CDR1 is MNHEY and CDR2 is SVGAGI. CDR3 sequence: CASSFSGGSAYYEQYF. For the CDR3, the DNA is TGTGCCAGCAGTTTCTCAGGGGGTAGCGCCTACTACGAGCAGTACTTC.

The chain links TRBV7-9 to TRBJ2-7; no reliable D call. The CDR3 is made up of 12 amino acids. V shed 5 bases and J shed 6 bases, with 11 bases lying between them. CDR1 and CDR2 from the germline V gene are SEHNR and FQNEAQ (reference sequence). The CDR3 loop reads CASSPLEVEQYF. Written as DNA, the CDR3 is TGTGCCAGCAGCCCTCTAGAGGTCGAGCAGTACTTC.

The rearrangement joins TRBV5-1 to TRBJ1-2; tentative D call: TRBD1 (6 bases). In germline, CDR1 is SGHRS, CDR2 YFSETQ. With 0 bases removed from V and 4 bases from J, the gap between germline ends came to 10 bases. The CDR3 loop spans 14 amino acids. This CDR3 is CASSLGGRGYGYTF. The CDR3, as DNA: TGCGCCAGCAGCTTGGGGGGGCGCGGCTATGGCTACACCTTC.

The rearrangement joins TRBV7-2 to TRBJ2-7, with TRBD2 matching 8 bases. This CDR3 contains 16 residues. J gave up 4 bases and V 1 base, and 9 bases lay outside the gene matches. The germline CDR1 and CDR2 sequences are SGHTA and FQGNSA. In DNA, the CDR3 is TGTGCCAGCAGCTTAGAATCTCGGGGGGGTATATACGAGCAGTACTTC. Translating gives CASSLESRGGIYEQYF.

The chain links TRBV4-3 to TRBJ1-4; D gene ambiguous. The CDR3 runs to 15 residues. CDR1 LGHNA and CDR2 YSLEER come from the germline V gene. The V end was cut by 2 bases, the J end by 0 bases, with 7 bases between. The CDR3 sequence: CASSQSTTTNEKLFF. DNA of the CDR3: TGCGCCAGCAGCCAATCGACAACAACTAATGAAAAACTGTTTTTT.

This sequence joins TRBV14 and TRBJ2-2; 9 bases line up with TRBD2. The CDR3 totals 15 residues. The V segment lost 5 bases and the J segment 2 bases; nucleotides outside the gene matches: 3. Germline CDR1 reads SGHDN; CDR2 reads FVKESK. The CDR3, as DNA: TGTGCCAGCAGCGGGACTAGCCGAAACACCGGGGAGCTGTTTTTT. As protein: CASSGTSRNTGELFF.

The chain carries TRBV7-9 and TRBJ1-2, with D uncertain. The germline gives CDR1 SEHNR, CDR2 FQNEAQ (reference sequence). The V end was cut by 4 bases, the J end by 1 base, with 10 bases between. There are 14 residues in the CDR3. The CDR3 protein is CASSSPGVNYGYTF. CDR3 DNA: TGTGCCAGCAGCTCCCCGGGTGTTAACTATGGCTACACCTTC.

This clone was observed a single time. Written as DNA, the CDR3 is TGTGCCAGCAGCCCGTGTCGGCCCCAGCATTTT. It specifies CASSPCRPQHF. The J gene is TRBJ1-5, the V gene TRBV9; D gene unclear. The CDR3 runs to 11 residues. CDR1 is SGDLS and CDR2 is YYNGEE in the germline V gene. V was pared by 4 bases and J by 9 bases, with 8 bases between. Together with reference TRBV9 and TRBJ1-5, the CDR3 gives the full variable domain: DSGVTQTPKHLITATGQRVTLRCSPRSGDLSVYWYQQSLDQGLQFLIQYYNGEERAKGNILERFSAQQFPDLHSELNLSSLELGDSALYFCASSPCRPQHFGDGTRLSIL.

The V gene is TRBV5-5, the J gene TRBJ2-3, with a possible D match to TRBD1 (5 bases). CDR1 is SGHKS and CDR2 is YYEKEE in the germline V gene (reference sequence). The V end lost 1 base, the J end lost 3 bases, and 9 bases lay between the germline ends. The CDR3 totals 14 residues. CDR3 bases: TGTGCCAGCAGCTTGTTGGCAGGGACAGATACGCAGTATTTT. Encoded protein: CASSLLAGTDTQYF.

The chain employs TRBV4-1 and TRBJ2-2, with D tentatively TRBD2 (6 bases). The germline gives CDR1 MGHRA, CDR2 YSYEKL. V lost 4 bases, J lost 2 bases, and 8 bases lay in between. This CDR3 contains 14 residues. The CDR3 DNA follows: TGCGCCAGCAGCCTGGGACTTAACACCGGGGAGCTGTTTTTT. Protein sequence: CASSLGLNTGELFF.

A single count supports this clone. This rearrangement joins TRBV4-2 to TRBJ1-1; possible D gene TRBD1, 6 bases. Germline CDR1 LGHNA, CDR2 YNFKEQ. V lost 2 bases and J 7 bases, leaving 17 bases between the germline ends. This CDR3 has 15 amino acids. CDR3 sequence: CASSQQIREGVEAFF. The CDR3, as DNA: TGTGCCAGCAGCCAACAAATAAGGGAGGGGGTTGAAGCTTTCTTT.

The V and J genes are TRBV18 and TRBJ1-6; 10 bases are shared with TRBD1. The germline V gene encodes CDR1 KGHSH and CDR2 LQKENI. The length of the CDR3 is 15 residues. Germline trimming cut 4 bases from V and 7 bases from J; bases unmatched to any gene: 4. CDR3 nucleotides: TGTGCCAGCTCACAGGGGACAGGGGTCAATTCACCCCTCCACTTT. Protein: CASSQGTGVNSPLHF. The variable domain in full, completed from reference TRBV18 and TRBJ1-6, reads NAGVMQNPRHLVRRRGQEARLRCSPMKGHSHVYWYRQLPEEGLKFMVYLQKENIIDESGMPKERFSAEFPKEGPSILRIQQVVRGDSAAYFCASSQGTGVNSPLHFGNGTRLTVT.

J is TRBJ2-3 and V is TRBV12-3 or TRBV12-4; D is unresolved. This CDR3 contains 13 residues. The V end lost 3 bases, the J end lost 3 bases, and 7 bases lay between the germline ends. CDR3 DNA sequence: TGTGCCAGCAGTTTTCCCGGGACAGATACGCAGTATTTT. Translation gives CASSFPGTDTQYF.

The rearrangement joins TRBV19 to TRBJ1-1; TRBD1 might be the D (6 bases). Trimming removed 3 bases at V and 7 bases at J, with 9 bases between. Germline lookup yields CDR1 LNHDA and CDR2 SQIVND (reference sequence). The CDR3 contains 12 residues. The DNA of the CDR3 is TGTGCCAGTAGTATGGGGGCAAATGAAGCTTTCTTT. It translates to CASSMGANEAFF.

This clone was seen just once. The gene calls are TRBV6-5 and TRBJ1-3; D unclear. The CDR3 covers 14 residues. Germline V gene data show CDR1 as MNHEY and CDR2 as SVGAGI. V was shortened by 0 bases and J by 2 bases, with 5 bases between the two germline ends. The CDR3: CASSYSGAGNTIYF. CDR3 bases: TGTGCCAGCAGTTACTCGGGCGCTGGAAACACCATATATTTT.

The chain uses TRBV5-6 and TRBJ1-2; 7 nucleotides match TRBD1. There are 16 residues in the CDR3. J lost 5 bases, V lost 4 bases, and 14 bases had no gene match. Per germline, CDR1 SGHDT and CDR2 YYEEEE. In DNA, the CDR3 is TGTGCCAGCAGCACCCTAGGATTACGACAGGGATATGGCTACACCTTC. Protein: CASSTLGLRQGYGYTF.

The chain is built from TRBV5-1 and TRBJ2-7, with TRBD1 matching over 8 bases. Germline CDR1 reads SGHRS; CDR2 reads YFSETQ. This CDR3 is built from 16 residues. V lost 3 bases, J lost 1 base, and 9 bases stayed unmatched. CDR3 sequence reads: CASSSPDRDLSYEQYF. DNA of the CDR3: TGCGCCAGCAGCTCCCCGGACAGGGACCTTTCCTACGAGCAGTACTTC.

This clone was seen only a few times. This sequence joins TRBV5-8 and TRBJ1-4; TRBD1 agrees at 9 bases. CDR1 is SGHTS, CDR2 YDEGEE, per germline. J gave up 4 bases and V 2 bases, and 3 bases lay outside the gene matches. The CDR3 sequence is 15 residues long. The CDR3 loop is CASSLQGAINEKLFF. Written as DNA, the CDR3 is TGTGCCAGCAGCTTACAGGGGGCCATTAATGAAAAACTGTTTTTT.

The count of this clone is one. The V gene is TRBV4-1, the J gene TRBJ1-3; 9 bases are shared with TRBD1. The trim removed 1 base at V and 3 bases at J, leaving 1 base unmatched. Germline CDR1 and CDR2: MGHRA and YSYEKL. The CDR3 consists of 15 residues. CDR3 sequence: CASSQGDRVGNTIYF. Written as DNA, the CDR3 is TGCGCCAGCAGCCAAGGGGACAGGGTTGGAAACACCATATATTTT.

The V call is TRBV2, the J call TRBJ2-5; 10 bases match TRBD2. V lost 3 bases and J lost 7; bases outside the gene matches: 11. CDR1 is SNHLY, CDR2 FYNNEI, per germline. This CDR3 spans 16 amino acids. In nucleotides, the CDR3 is TGTGCCAGCAGTGATTTACCAGCGGGGGGGCCTAGGACCCAGTACTTC. Its protein product is CASSDLPAGGPRTQYF.

This clone was seen more than once but under ten times. V and J are TRBV11-2 and TRBJ1-1, with D perhaps TRBD1 (6 bases). Per the germline V gene, CDR1 is SGHAT and CDR2 is FQNNGV. V lost 0 bases and J lost 4, with 12 bases in between. This CDR3 has 15 amino acids. The CDR3 sequence: CASSLDRGGSTEAFF. The CDR3 nucleotides read TGTGCCAGCAGCTTAGACAGGGGCGGAAGCACTGAAGCTTTCTTT.

This rearrangement joins TRBV5-4 to TRBJ1-4, with a possible D match to TRBD1 (6 bases). From germline, CDR1 is SGHNT and CDR2 YYREEE (reference sequence). V lost 5 bases and J 3 bases, leaving 11 bases between the germline ends. CDR3 length: 14 residues. The CDR3 is CASSREGANEKLFF. The DNA for the CDR3 is TGTGCCAGCAGTCGGGAGGGGGCTAATGAAAAACTGTTTTTT.

This clone has more than one count but fewer than ten. The rearrangement uses TRBV6-2 or TRBV6-3 and TRBJ2-1; D gene uncertain. The CDR3 consists of 15 residues. Per the germline V gene, CDR1 is MNHEY and CDR2 is SVGEGT. Trimming removed 3 bases at V and 6 bases at J, with 15 bases between. The CDR3 DNA follows: TGTGCCAGCAGTTATGGGCAGAGCCCTATCAATGAGCAGTTCTTC. Translation: CASSYGQSPINEQFF.

The V call is TRBV11-2, the J call TRBJ1-1, with D perhaps TRBD1 (6 bases). This CDR3 spans 15 amino acids. Trimming removed 2 bases from V and 7 bases from J, with 17 bases in between. CDR1 and CDR2 (germline): SGHAT, FQNNGV. In DNA, the CDR3 is TGTGCCAGCAGCTTATATGCCAGGGTACAGGGTGAAGCTTTCTTT. Encoded protein: CASSLYARVQGEAFF.

The chain links TRBV11-2 to TRBJ2-3, with D uncertain. This CDR3 has 16 amino acids. Looked up from germline, CDR1 is SGHAT and CDR2 is FQNNGV. V was pared by 5 bases and J by 7 bases, with 22 bases between. CDR3 nucleotide sequence: TGTGCCAGCAGCCCTTCGTGGCTGGCCCCCACGTATACGCAGTATTTT. Encoded protein: CASSPSWLAPTYTQYF. Variable domain in full (rest from reference TRBV11-2 and TRBJ2-3): EAGVAQSPRYKIIEKRQSVAFWCNPISGHATLYWYQQILGQGPKLLIQFQNNGVVDDSQLPKDRFSAERLKGVDSTLKIQPAKLEDSAVYLCASSPSWLAPTYTQYFGPGTRLTVL.